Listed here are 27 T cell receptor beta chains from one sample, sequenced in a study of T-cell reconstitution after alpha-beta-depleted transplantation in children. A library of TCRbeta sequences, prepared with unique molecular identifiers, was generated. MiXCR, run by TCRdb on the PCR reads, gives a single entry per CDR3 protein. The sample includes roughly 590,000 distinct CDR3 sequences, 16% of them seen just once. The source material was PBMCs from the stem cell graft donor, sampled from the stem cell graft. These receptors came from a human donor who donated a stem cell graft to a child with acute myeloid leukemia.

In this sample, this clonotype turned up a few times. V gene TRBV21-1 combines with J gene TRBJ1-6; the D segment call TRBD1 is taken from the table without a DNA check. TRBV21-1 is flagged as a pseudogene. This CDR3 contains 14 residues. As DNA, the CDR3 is TGTGCCAGCAGCGCCCAGGACAGGCCCTCGCCCCTCCACTTT. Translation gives CASSAQDRPSPLHF.

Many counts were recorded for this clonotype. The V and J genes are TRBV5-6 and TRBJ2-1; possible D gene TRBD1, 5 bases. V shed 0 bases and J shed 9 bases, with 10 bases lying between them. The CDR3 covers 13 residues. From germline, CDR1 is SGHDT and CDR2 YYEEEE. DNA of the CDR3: TGTGCCAGCAGCTTGGAGTATCAGGGTGAGCAGTTCTTC. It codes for CASSLEYQGEQFF.

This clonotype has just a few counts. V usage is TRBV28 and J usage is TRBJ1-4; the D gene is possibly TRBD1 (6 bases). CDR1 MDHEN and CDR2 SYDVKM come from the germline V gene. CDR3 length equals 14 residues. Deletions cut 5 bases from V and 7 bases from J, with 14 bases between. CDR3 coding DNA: TGTGCCAGCAGTGGGTCAGGGGCCGGTGAAAAACTGTTTTTT. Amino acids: CASSGSGAGEKLFF.

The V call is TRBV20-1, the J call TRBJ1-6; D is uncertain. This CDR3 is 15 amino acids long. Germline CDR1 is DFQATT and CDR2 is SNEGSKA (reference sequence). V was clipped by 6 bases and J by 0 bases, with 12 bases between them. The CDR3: CSAPTATSYNSPLHF. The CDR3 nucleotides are TGCAGTGCCCCGACCGCGACCTCCTATAATTCACCCCTCCACTTT.

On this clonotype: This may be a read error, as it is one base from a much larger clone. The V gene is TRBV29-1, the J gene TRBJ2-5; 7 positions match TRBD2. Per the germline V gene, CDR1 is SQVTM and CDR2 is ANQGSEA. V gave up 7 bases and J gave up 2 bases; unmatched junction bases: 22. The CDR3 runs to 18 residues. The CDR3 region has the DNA TGCAGCGGGACTCCCTCGGGTGAGGCTAGCGGATCTCAAGAGACCCAGTACTTC. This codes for CSGTPSGEASGSQETQYF. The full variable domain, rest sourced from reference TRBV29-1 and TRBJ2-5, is SAVISQKPSRDICQRGTSLTIQCQVDSQVTMMFWYRQQPGQSLTLIATANQGSEATYESGFVIDKFPISRPNLTFSTLTVSNMSPEDSSIYLCSGTPSGEASGSQETQYFGPGTRLLVL.

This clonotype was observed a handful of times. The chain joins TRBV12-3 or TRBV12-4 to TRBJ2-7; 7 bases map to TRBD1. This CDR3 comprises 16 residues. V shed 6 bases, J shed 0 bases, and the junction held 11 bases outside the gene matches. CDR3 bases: TGTGCCAGCAGCCCAGACGGGACAGTAAGCTCCTACGAGCAGTACTTC. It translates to CASSPDGTVSSYEQYF.

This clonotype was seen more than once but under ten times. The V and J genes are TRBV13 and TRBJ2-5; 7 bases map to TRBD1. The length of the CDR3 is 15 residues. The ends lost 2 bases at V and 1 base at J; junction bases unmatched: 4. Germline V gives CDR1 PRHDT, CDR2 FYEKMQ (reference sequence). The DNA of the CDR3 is TGTGCCAGCAGCTTAAGGGGACAGTCCCAAGAGACCCAGTACTTC. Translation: CASSLRGQSQETQYF.

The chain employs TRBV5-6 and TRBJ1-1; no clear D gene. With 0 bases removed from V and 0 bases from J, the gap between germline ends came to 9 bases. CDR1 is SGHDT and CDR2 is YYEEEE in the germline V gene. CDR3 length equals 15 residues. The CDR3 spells CASSLENLLNTEAFF. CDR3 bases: TGTGCCAGCAGCTTGGAGAACTTGCTGAACACTGAAGCTTTCTTT.

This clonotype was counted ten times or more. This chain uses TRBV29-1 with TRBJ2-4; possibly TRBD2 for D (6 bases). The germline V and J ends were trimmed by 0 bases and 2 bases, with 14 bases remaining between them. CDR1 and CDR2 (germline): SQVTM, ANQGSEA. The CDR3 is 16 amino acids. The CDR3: CSVEDGGGSPKNIQYF. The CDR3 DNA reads TGCAGCGTTGAAGATGGGGGAGGATCCCCCAAAAACATTCAGTACTTC.

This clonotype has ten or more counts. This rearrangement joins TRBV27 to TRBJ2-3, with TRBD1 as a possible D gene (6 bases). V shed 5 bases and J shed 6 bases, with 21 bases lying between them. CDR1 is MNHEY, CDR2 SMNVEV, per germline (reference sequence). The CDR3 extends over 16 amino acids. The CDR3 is CASSPRTEGYSDTQYF. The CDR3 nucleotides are TGTGCCAGCAGTCCCCGGACAGAGGGATATTCGGATACGCAGTATTTT.

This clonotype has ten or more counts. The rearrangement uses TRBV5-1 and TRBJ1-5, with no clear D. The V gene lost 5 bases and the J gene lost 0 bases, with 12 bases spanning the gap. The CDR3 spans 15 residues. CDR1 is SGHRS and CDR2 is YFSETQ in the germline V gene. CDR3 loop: CASRVDGFSNQPQHF. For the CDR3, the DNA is TGCGCCAGCAGAGTGGACGGCTTTAGCAATCAGCCCCAGCATTTT.

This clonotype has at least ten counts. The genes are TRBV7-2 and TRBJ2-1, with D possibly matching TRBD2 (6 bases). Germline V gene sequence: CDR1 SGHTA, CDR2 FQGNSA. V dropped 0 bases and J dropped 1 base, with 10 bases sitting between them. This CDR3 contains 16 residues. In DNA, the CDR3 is TGTGCCAGCAGCTTAGCGGGGACTGTTTCCTACAATGAGCAGTTCTTC. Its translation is CASSLAGTVSYNEQFF. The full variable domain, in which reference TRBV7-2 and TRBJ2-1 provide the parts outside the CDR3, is GAGVSQSPSNKVTEKGKDVELRCDPISGHTALYWYRQSLGQGLEFLIYFQGNSAPDKSGLPSDRFSAERTGGSVSTLTIQRTQQEDSAVYLCASSLAGTVSYNEQFFGPGTRLTVL.

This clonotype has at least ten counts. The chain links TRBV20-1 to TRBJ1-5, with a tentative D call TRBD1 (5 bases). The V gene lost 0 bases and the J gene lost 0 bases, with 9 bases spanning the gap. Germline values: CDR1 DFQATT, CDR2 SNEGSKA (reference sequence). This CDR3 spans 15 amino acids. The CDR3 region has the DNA TGCAGTGCTAGAGAGGGGGTTCTTAGCAATCAGCCCCAGCATTTT. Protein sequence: CSAREGVLSNQPQHF.

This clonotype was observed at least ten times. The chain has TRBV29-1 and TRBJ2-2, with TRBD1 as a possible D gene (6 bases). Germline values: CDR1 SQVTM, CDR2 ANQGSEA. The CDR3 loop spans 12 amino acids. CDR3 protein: CSVTGSVGELFF. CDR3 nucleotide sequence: TGCAGTGTAACAGGGTCAGTCGGGGAGCTGTTTTTT.

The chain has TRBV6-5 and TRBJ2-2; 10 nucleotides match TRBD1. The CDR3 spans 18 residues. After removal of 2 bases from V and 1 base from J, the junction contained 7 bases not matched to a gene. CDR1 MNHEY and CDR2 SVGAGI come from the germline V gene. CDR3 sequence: CASSYGLGTGENTGELFF. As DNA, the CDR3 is TGTGCCAGCAGTTACGGCCTGGGGACAGGGGAGAACACCGGGGAGCTGTTTTTT.

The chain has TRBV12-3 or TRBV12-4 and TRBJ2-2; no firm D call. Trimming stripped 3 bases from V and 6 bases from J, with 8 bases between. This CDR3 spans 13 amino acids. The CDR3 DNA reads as TGTGCCAGCAGTTTCCGGGTGCCCGGGGAGCTGTTTTTT. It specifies CASSFRVPGELFF.

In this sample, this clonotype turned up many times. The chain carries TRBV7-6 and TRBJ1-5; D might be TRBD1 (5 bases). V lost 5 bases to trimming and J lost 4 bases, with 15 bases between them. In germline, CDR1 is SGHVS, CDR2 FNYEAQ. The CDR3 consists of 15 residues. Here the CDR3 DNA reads TGTGCCAGCAGCCCCCGGGACTCCCCTAATCAGCCCCAGCATTTT. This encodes CASSPRDSPNQPQHF. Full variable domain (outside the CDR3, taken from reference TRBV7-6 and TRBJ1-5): GAGVSQSPRYKVTKRGQDVALRCDPISGHVSLYWYRQALGQGPEFLTYFNYEAQQDKSGLPNDRFSAERPEGSISTLTIQRTEQRDSAMYRCASSPRDSPNQPQHFGDGTRLSIL.

The CDR3 protein is CASSQDGRYTGANVLTF. CDR3 DNA sequence: TGCGCCAGCAGCCAAGATGGAAGGTATACAGGGGCCAACGTCCTGACTTTC. V usage is TRBV4-1 and J usage is TRBJ2-6, with D hard to call. Germline V gene lookup returns CDR1 MGHRA and CDR2 YSYEKL. Trimming cost V 0 bases and J 4 bases, with 13 bases left between them. This CDR3 spans 17 amino acids.

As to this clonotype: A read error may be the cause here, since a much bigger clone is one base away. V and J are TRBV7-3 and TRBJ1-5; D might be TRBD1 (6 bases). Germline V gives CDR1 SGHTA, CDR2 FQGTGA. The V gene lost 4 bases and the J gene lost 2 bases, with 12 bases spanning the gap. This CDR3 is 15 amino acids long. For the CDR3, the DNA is TGTGCCAGCAGCTCACAGGGAGGCCGCAATCAGCCCCAGCATTTT. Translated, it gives CASSSQGGRNQPQHF.

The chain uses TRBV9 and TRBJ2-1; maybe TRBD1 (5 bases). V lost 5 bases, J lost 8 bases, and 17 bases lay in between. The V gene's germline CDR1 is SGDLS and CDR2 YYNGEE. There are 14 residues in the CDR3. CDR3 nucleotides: TGTGCCAGCAGTCAGGGAAATGGCGGCGATGAGCAGTTCTTC. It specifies CASSQGNGGDEQFF.

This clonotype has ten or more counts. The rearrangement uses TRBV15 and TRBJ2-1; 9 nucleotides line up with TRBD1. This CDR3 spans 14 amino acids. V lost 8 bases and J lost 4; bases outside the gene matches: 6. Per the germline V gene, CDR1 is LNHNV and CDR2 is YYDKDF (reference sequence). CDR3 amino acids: CATSGTGLYNEQFF. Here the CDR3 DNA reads TGTGCCACCTCCGGGACAGGGCTATACAATGAGCAGTTCTTC.

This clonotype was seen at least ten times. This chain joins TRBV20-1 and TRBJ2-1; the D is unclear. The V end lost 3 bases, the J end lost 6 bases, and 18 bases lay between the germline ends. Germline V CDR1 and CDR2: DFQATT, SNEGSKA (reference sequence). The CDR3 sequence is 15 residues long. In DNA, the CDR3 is TGCAGTGCTAGTTCGTCGGGTTCTGTGGGCAATGAGCAGTTCTTC. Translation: CSASSSGSVGNEQFF.

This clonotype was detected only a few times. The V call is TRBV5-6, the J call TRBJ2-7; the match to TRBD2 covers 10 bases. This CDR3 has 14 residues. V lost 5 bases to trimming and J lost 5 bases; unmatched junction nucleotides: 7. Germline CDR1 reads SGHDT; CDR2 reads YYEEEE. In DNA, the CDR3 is TGTGCCAGCAGGCTGGGGACTAGCGCACACGAGCAGTACTTC. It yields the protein CASRLGTSAHEQYF.

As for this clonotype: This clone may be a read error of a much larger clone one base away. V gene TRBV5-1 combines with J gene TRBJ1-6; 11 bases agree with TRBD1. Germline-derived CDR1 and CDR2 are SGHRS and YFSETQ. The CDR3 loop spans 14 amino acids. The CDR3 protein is CASSRTGGNSPLDF. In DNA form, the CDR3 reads TGCGCCAGCAGCAGGACAGGGGGCAATTCACCCCTCGACTTT.

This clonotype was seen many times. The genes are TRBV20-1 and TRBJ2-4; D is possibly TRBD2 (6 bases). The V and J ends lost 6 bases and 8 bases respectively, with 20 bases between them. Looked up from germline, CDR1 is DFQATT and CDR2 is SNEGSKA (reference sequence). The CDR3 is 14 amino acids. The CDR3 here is CSAHPYGGTDIQYF. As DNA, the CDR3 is TGCAGTGCCCACCCTTACGGGGGAACGGACATTCAGTACTTC.

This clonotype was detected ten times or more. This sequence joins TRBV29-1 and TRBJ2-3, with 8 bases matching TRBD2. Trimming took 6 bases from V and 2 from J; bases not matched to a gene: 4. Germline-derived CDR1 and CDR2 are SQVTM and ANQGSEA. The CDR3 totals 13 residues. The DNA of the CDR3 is TGCAGCGTGCCGGGGGGGGTCACAGATACGCAGTATTTT. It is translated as CSVPGGVTDTQYF.

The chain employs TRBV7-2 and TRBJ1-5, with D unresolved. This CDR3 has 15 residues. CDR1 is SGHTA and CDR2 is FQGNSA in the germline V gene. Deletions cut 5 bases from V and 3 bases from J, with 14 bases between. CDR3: CASSLRFGNNQPQHF. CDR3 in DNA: TGTGCCAGCAGCCTCAGGTTCGGGAACAATCAGCCCCAGCATTTT.